Listed below are T cell receptor beta chains from one sample, sequenced in a study of early T cells in non-severe SARS-CoV-2 infection. In TCRdb, the 5' RACE reads were re-called with MiXCR into one record per CDR3 protein. Of approximately 26,000 distinct CDR3 sequences detected, around 4.2% appear once; the ten largest clones hold roughly 4.5%. Sequencing was done on a sample of whole blood. These receptors all come from an adult who was a healthcare worker with PCR-confirmed SARS-CoV-2 infection or an uninfected control (not recorded which). Both conserved end residues are trimmed from each CDR3.

>TRBV28
ASSLGGQLDYEQY
>TRBV11-2
ASSAATGGGQPQH
>TRBV5-5
ASSLAGGTGEQF
>TRBV5-1
ASRLAYRGNSPLH
>TRBV3-1
ASSSNYGYT
>TRBV20-1
SARGRFYEQY
>TRBV7-3
ASSPLTSGTELF
>TRBV28
ASGAALYGYT
>TRBV28
ASSLIPGASTEAF
>TRBV28
ASSFVAGTNEQF
>TRBV2
ASSDGSGRSGELF
>TRBV28
ASSLPGLATDTQY
>TRBV20-1
SARGTSANEQF
>TRBV6-2/TRBV6-3
ASSSGTSGSNEQF
>TRBV7-8
ASSLGGGEAF
>TRBV28
ASSPTGGVHGNTIY
>TRBV28
ASSLGGGAYEQY
>TRBV7-8
ASSLRDSSYEQY
>TRBV30
AWSVQINPADNSPLH
>TRBV6-5
ASSSPGVGSYNEQF
>TRBV29-1
SVGLAGGTGELF
>TRBV7-3
ASSLREPAEDEQF
>TRBV12-3/TRBV12-4
ASSPSGSPWAF
>TRBV12-3/TRBV12-4
ASSPGTSDYNEQF
>TRBV27
ASSFSSGSRNIQY